The present T cell receptor (beta chain) was sequenced within a study of vaccination effects on CD4 cells after COVID-19. Turning to the study itself: Participants were given two doses of BNT162b2 or mRNA-1273 vaccine. Supplemented with roughly 9.6 IU/ml IL-2 and 7.5 to 10 ug/ml peptides, roughly 2 million PBMC per well were kept in culture.

To note about this clone: Antigen specificity is unknown.

Sequenced by immunoSEQ multiplex PCR; TCRdb stores in-frame clones only, minus some. Here the sample spans tens of thousands of clones, less than 75% being singletons. V was cut by 2 bases and J by 6 bases, with 14 bases left in between. In germline, CDR1 is SQVTM, CDR2 ANQGSEA. The CDR3 has 13 amino acids. A 10-day culture period preceded the isolation of CD4+ T cells. The study found no prior SARS-CoV-2 infection in the vaccine recipients, who tested negative for nucleocapsid antibodies. Points from the study as a whole: Substantial clonal contraction characterized both infection- and vaccine-induced clones late after vaccination.

The rearrangement joins TRBV29-1 to TRBJ2-7; TRBD1 is a possible D gene (6 bases). The TCR sequence derives from a human donor who received a COVID-19 vaccine. The sample here was CD4+ T cells from PBMCs cultured without peptide, taken before COVID-19 vaccination. In nucleotides, the CDR3 is TGCAGCGTTGAAAGGGACAAGATGCGCGAGCAGTACTTC. It encodes CSVERDKMREQYF.